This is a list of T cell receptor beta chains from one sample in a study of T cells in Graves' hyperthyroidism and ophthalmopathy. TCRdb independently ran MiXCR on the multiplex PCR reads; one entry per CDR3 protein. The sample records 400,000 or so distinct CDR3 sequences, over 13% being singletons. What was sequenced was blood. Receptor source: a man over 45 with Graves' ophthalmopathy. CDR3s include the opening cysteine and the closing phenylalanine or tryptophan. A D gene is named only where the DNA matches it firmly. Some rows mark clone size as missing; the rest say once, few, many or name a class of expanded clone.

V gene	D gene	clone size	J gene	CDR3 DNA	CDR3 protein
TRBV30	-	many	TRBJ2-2	TGTGCCTGGAGTAGTCTGGTGAACACCGGGGAGCTGTTTTTT	CAWSSLVNTGELFF
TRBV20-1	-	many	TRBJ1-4	TGCAGTGCTAGGGAGGGGAATGAAAAACTGTTTTTT	CSAREGNEKLFF
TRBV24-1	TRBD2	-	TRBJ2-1	TGTGCCACCAGCCCGCCTGCTAGCGGGAGACACAATGAGCAGTTCTTC	CATSPPASGRHNEQFF
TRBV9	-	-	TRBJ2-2	TGTGCCAGCAGCGTAGTGGAGAACACCGGGGAGCTGTTTTTT	CASSVVENTGELFF
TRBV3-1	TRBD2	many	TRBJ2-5	TGTGCCAGCAGCCACGGACTAGCGGGAGGCGAGACCCAGTACTTC	CASSHGLAGGETQYF
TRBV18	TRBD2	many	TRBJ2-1	TGTGCCAGCTCACCACCGCTAGCGGGAGGGTATGAGCAGTTCTTC	CASSPPLAGGYEQFF
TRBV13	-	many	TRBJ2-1	TGTGCCAGCAGCTCCCCGGGACCCGACTCCTACAATGAGCAGTTCTTC	CASSSPGPDSYNEQFF
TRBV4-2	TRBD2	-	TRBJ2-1	TGTGCCAGCAGCTCCGCTAGCGGGAGTGGTATCTACAATGAGCAGTTCTTC	CASSSASGSGIYNEQFF
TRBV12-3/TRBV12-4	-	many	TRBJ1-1	TGTGCCAGCAGTCACCCCGCCCTGAATGAAGCTTTCTTT	CASSHPALNEAFF
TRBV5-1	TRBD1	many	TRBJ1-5	TGCGCCAGCAGCGTGGACAGGGGGGCTCCCCAGCATTTT	CASSVDRGAPQHF
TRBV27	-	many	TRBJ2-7	TGTGCCAGCAGTCCCCTGGGGTTAGTAGACTACGAGCAGTACTTC	CASSPLGLVDYEQYF
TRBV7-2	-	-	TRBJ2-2	TGTGCCAGCAAGGCCCAGGGGACCCTTCCCGGGGAGCTGTTTTTT	CASKAQGTLPGELFF
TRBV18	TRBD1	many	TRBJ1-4	TGTGCCAGCTCACCACGACAGGGGGATGAAAAACTGTTTTTT	CASSPRQGDEKLFF
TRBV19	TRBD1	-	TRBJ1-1	TGTGCCAGTAATCGCCCCCGGACAGGGGACACTGAAGCTTTCTTT	CASNRPRTGDTEAFF
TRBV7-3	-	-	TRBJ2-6	TGTGCCAGCAGCCACGGATCTGGGGCCAACGTCCTGACTTTC	CASSHGSGANVLTF